This entry features one T cell receptor beta chain sequence. This sample was included in a study of technical replicates of blood from a handful of donors. Produced via immunoSEQ multiplex PCR; TCRdb's table is partial and in-frame only. Among approximately 87,000 clones listed, more than 90% were seen once. CDR1 and CDR2 from the germline V gene are SEHNR and FQNEAQ (reference sequence). The germline V and J ends were trimmed by 7 bases and 0 bases, with 10 bases remaining between them. The CDR3 is 13 amino acids. The source is a human donor in good health. Some clones in this sample may be carry-over from other donors' samples. The chain carries TRBV7-9 and TRBJ2-7; the D gene is possibly TRBD1 (5 bases). The material sequenced was T cells isolated from PBMCs. The CDR3 spells CASMPQGSYEQYF. CDR3 sequence (DNA): TGTGCCAGCATGCCCCAGGGCTCCTACGAGCAGTACTTC. The full variable domain, rest sourced from reference TRBV7-9 and TRBJ2-7, is DTGVSQNPRHKITKRGQNVTFRCDPISEHNRLYWYRQTLGQGPEFLTYFQNEAQLEKSRLLSDRFSAERPKGSFSTLEIQRTEQGDSAMYLCASMPQGSYEQYFGPGTRLTVT.